A selection of T cell receptor beta chains follows, all from one sample in a study of blood T cells in healthy people across ages. A single record per CDR3 protein comes from TCRdb applying MiXCR to the 5' RACE reads. The sample records around 700,000 distinct CDR3 sequences, around 25% being singletons. The same data also contributed to another study, on T cells of mothers and their children.

Source material: blood. These receptors all come from a boy between 10 and 17 years old in good health. Each CDR3 is given with its conserved first and last residue. D genes are given only for firm matches. Not all rows give a size; the values are once, few, many and, for expanded clones, a class.

size: -; V: TRBV7-2; J: TRBJ2-3; D: TRBD2; DNA: TGTGCCAGCAGTTTAGTAGCGGGAGCTCCTGCAGATACGCAGTATTTT; CDR3: CASSLVAGAPADTQYF
size: few; V: TRBV5-6; J: TRBJ2-2; D: -; DNA: TGTGCCAGCAGCTTGGGCGGTCTAAACGCCGGGGAGCTGTTTTTT; CDR3: CASSLGGLNAGELFF
size: few; V: TRBV7-9; J: TRBJ2-1; D: TRBD1; DNA: TGTGCCAGCAGCTCCGGACAGGGAAAATACAATGAGCAGTTCTTC; CDR3: CASSSGQGKYNEQFF
size: few; V: TRBV4-1; J: TRBJ1-5; D: -; DNA: TGCGCCAGCAGCCAAGATGGGACCAGGGTTTGGCCCCAGCATTTT; CDR3: CASSQDGTRVWPQHF
size: -; V: TRBV4-2; J: TRBJ2-7; D: TRBD1; DNA: TGTGCCAGCAGCCAACCGGGACAGACGTCCTACGAGCAGTACTTC; CDR3: CASSQPGQTSYEQYF
size: -; V: TRBV5-1; J: TRBJ2-1; D: -; DNA: TGCGCCAGCCGCTTGGATGGCTTAGCCTACAATGAGCAGTTCTTC; CDR3: CASRLDGLAYNEQFF
size: few; V: TRBV6-1; J: TRBJ2-5; D: TRBD1; DNA: TGTGCCAGCAACAAAGGGACAGGGTTGGAGACCCAGTACTTC; CDR3: CASNKGTGLETQYF
size: -; V: TRBV4-2; J: TRBJ2-7; D: TRBD2; DNA: TGTGCCAGCAGCCAATCGAGGGCTAGCGGAACCTACGAGCAGTACTTC; CDR3: CASSQSRASGTYEQYF
size: few; V: TRBV5-1; J: TRBJ2-1; D: TRBD2; DNA: TGCGCCAGTAGCTTGGAGGAGGGACTAGTTCTCTACAATGAGCAGTTCTTC; CDR3: CASSLEEGLVLYNEQFF
size: few; V: TRBV7-9; J: TRBJ2-6; D: TRBD1; DNA: TGTGCCAGCAGCTTGCTCTACCCTACAGGGGGCTCTGGGGCCAACGTCCTGACTTTC; CDR3: CASSLLYPTGGSGANVLTF
size: -; V: TRBV5-1; J: TRBJ2-1; D: TRBD2; DNA: TGCGCCGGCAGCTTTGACTACGGGGGGGAGCAGTTCTTC; CDR3: CAGSFDYGGEQFF
size: -; V: TRBV7-8; J: TRBJ2-1; D: TRBD1; DNA: TGTGCCAGCAGCCCAGGGGACAGGGGGAGATACTACAATGAGCAGTTCTTC; CDR3: CASSPGDRGRYYNEQFF
size: few; V: TRBV5-1; J: TRBJ2-1; D: -; DNA: TGCGCCAGCAGCATCGGGACTTCCTACAATGAGCAGTTCTTC; CDR3: CASSIGTSYNEQFF
size: -; V: TRBV7-6; J: TRBJ1-2; D: -; DNA: TGTGCCGGGTCGGGATATGGCTACACCTTC; CDR3: CAGSGYGYTF
size: -; V: TRBV5-5; J: TRBJ1-4; D: -; DNA: TGTGCCAGCAGCTTGTTCGCTTCAACAACTAATGAAAAACTGTTTTTT; CDR3: CASSLFASTTNEKLFF
size: -; V: TRBV25-1; J: TRBJ2-5; D: -; DNA: TGTACCAGCAGTGAAGTAGCGGCAATACAAGAGACCCAGTACTTC; CDR3: CTSSEVAAIQETQYF
size: few; V: TRBV7-8; J: TRBJ2-5; D: TRBD1; DNA: TGTGCCAGCAGCTTAGGGGGGACAGGGGGAGCCGAGACCCAGTACTTC; CDR3: CASSLGGTGGAETQYF
size: -; V: TRBV12-5; J: TRBJ1-5; D: -; DNA: TGTGCTAGTGGCTTAGGGGAATTTAGCAATCAGCCCCAGCATTTT; CDR3: CASGLGEFSNQPQHF
size: -; V: TRBV2; J: TRBJ2-5; D: -; DNA: TGTGCCAGCAGGCCGGCAGAGTACCAAGAGACCCAGCACTTC; CDR3: CASRPAEYQETQHF
size: few; V: TRBV11-3; J: TRBJ2-7; D: -; DNA: TGTGCCGGCAGCTTAGATTCTCTAGGGGAGCAGTACTTC; CDR3: CAGSLDSLGEQYF
size: -; V: TRBV27; J: TRBJ1-2; D: -; DNA: TGTGCCAGCAGGCCTGGGGCCAACCCCTATGGCTACACCTTC; CDR3: CASRPGANPYGYTF
size: -; V: TRBV3-1; J: TRBJ2-1; D: TRBD2; DNA: TGTGCCAGCAGCTCAGCCGTGGGAGGGCACAATGAGCAGTTCTTC; CDR3: CASSSAVGGHNEQFF
size: -; V: TRBV20-1; J: TRBJ2-1; D: -; DNA: TGCAGTGCCGGAACTAGCTCGGTGGACTACAATGAGCAGTTCTTC; CDR3: CSAGTSSVDYNEQFF
size: -; V: TRBV21-1; J: TRBJ2-4; D: -; DNA: TGTGCCAGCAGCAAAGGGGCAATAGCCAAAAACATTCAGTACTTC; CDR3: CASSKGAIAKNIQYF
size: -; V: TRBV5-5; J: TRBJ2-5; D: TRBD2; DNA: TGTGCCAGCAGCTTCGGCGGGGGGGCCCAAGAGACCCAGTACTTC; CDR3: CASSFGGGAQETQYF
size: -; V: TRBV20-1; J: TRBJ2-3; D: -; DNA: TGCAGTGCCGGAGATACGCAGTATTTT; CDR3: CSAGDTQYF
size: -; V: TRBV5-1; J: TRBJ1-1; D: -; DNA: TGCGCCAGCAGCGATCCCGGGACACGGAACACTGAAGCTTTCTTT; CDR3: CASSDPGTRNTEAFF
size: few; V: TRBV15; J: TRBJ2-7; D: -; DNA: TGTGCCACCAGCTTGGGAGGCTACGAGCAGTACTTC; CDR3: CATSLGGYEQYF
size: few; V: TRBV7-2; J: TRBJ2-1; D: -; DNA: TGTGCCAGCAGCCGGCGGACAGCCGGGGACAATGAGCAGTTCTTC; CDR3: CASSRRTAGDNEQFF
size: -; V: TRBV12-3/TRBV12-4; J: TRBJ2-1; D: TRBD2; DNA: TGTGCCAGCAGTCTCACCGGCGGGGGTATCCATGAGCAGTTCTTC; CDR3: CASSLTGGGIHEQFF
size: -; V: TRBV27; J: TRBJ2-3; D: TRBD2; DNA: TGTGCCAGCAGTCTATTCGGGACTAGCGGGACAGATACGCAGTATTTT; CDR3: CASSLFGTSGTDTQYF